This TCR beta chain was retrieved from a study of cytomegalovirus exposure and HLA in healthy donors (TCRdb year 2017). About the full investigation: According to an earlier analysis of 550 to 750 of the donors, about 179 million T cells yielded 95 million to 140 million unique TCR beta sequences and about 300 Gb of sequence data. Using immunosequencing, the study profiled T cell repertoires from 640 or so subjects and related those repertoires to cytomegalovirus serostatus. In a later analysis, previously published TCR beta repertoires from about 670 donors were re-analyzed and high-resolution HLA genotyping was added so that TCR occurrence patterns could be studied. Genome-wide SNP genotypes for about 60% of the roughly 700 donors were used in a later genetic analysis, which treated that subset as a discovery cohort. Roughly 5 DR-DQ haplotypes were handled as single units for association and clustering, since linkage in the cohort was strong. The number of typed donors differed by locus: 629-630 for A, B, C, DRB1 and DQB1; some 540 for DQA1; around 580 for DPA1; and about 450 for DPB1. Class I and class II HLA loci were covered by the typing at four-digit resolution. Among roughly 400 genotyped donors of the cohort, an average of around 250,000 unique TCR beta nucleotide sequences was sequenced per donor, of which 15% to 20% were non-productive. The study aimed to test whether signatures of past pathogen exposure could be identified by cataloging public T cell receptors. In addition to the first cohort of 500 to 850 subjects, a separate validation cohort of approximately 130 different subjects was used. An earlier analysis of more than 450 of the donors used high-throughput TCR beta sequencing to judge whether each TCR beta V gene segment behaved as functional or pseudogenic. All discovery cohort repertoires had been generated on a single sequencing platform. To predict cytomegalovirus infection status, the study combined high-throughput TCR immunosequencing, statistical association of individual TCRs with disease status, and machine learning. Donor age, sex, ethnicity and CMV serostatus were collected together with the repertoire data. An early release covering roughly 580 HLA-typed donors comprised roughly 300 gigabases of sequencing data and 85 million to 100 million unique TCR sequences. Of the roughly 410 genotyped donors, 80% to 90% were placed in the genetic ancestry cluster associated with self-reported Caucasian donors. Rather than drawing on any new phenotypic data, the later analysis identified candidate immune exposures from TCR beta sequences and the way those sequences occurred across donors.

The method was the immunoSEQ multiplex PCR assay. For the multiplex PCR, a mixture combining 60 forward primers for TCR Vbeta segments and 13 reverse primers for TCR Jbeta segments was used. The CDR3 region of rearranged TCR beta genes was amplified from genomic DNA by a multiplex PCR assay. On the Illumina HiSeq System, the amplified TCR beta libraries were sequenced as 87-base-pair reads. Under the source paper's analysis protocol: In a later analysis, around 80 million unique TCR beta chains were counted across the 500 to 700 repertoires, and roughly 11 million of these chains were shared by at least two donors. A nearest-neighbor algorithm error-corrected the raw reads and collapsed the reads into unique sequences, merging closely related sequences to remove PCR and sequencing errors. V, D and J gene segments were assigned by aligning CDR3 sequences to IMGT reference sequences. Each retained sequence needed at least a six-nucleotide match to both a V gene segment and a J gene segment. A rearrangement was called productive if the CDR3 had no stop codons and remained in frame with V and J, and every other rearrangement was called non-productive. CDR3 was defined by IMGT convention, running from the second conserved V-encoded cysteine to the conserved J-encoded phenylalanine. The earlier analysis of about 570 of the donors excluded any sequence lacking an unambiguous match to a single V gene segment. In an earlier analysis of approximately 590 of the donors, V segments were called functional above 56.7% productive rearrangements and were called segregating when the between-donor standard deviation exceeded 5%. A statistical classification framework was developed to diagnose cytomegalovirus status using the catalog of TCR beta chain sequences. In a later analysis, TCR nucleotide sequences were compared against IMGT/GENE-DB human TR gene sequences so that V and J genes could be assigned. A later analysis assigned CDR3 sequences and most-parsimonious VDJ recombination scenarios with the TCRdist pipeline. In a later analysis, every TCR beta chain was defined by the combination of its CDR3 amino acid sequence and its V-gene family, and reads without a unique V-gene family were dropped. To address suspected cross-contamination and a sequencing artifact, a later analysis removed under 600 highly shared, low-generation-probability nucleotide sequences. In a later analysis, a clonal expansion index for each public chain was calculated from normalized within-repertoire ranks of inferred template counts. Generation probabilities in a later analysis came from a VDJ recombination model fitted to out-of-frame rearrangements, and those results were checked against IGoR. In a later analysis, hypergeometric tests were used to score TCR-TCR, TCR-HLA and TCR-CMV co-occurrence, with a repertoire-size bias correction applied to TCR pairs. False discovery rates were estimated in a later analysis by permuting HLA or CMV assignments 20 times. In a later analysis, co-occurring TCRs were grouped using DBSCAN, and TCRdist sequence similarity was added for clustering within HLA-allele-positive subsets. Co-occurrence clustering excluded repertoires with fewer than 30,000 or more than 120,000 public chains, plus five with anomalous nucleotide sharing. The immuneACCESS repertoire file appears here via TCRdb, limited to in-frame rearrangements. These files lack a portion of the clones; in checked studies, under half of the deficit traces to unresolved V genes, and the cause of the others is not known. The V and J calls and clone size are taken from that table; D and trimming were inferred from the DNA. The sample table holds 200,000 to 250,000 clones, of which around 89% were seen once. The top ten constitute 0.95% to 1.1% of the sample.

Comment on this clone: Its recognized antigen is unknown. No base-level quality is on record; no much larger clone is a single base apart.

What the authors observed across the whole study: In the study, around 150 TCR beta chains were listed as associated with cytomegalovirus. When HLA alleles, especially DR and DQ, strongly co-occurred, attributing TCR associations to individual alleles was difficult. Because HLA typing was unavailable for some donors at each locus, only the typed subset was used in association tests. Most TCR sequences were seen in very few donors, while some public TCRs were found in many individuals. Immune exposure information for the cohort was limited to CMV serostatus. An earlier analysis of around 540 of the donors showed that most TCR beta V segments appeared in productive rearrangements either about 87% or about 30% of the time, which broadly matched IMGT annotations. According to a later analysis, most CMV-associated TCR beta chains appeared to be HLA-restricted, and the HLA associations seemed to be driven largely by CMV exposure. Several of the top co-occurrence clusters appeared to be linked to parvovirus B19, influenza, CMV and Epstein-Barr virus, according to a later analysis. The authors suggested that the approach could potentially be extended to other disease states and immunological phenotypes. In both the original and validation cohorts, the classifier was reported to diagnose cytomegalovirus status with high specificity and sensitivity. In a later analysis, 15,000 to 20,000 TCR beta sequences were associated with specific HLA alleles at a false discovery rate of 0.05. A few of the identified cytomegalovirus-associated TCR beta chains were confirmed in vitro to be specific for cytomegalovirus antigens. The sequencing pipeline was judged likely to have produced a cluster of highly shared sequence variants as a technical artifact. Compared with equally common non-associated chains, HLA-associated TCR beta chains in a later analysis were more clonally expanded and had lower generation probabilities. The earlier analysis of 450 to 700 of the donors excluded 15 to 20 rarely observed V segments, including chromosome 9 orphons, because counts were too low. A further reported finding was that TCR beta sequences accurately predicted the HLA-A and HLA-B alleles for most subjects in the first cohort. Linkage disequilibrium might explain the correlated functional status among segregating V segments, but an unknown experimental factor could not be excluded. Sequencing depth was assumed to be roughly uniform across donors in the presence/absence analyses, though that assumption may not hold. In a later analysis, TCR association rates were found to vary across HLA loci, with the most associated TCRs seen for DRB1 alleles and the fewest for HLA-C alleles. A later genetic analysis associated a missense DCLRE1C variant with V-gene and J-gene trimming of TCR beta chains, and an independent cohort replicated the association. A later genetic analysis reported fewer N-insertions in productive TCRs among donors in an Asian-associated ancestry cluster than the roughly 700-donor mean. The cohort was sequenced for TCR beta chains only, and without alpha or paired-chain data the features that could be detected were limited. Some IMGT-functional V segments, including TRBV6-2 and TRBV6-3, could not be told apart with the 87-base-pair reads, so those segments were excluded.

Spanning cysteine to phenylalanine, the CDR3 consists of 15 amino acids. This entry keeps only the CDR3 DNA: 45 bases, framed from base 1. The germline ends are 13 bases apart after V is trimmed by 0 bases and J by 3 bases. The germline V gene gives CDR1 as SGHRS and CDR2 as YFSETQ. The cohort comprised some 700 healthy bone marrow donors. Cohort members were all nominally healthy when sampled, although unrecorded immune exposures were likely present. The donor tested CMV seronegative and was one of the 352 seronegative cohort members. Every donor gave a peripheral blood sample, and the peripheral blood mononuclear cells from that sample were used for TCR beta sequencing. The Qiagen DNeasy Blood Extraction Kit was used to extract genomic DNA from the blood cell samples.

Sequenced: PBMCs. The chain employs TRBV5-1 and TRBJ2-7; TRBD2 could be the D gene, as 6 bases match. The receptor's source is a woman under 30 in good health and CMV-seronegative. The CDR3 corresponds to CASSLGAAGNYEQYF. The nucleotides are TGCGCCAGCAGCTTGGGCGCGGCGGGAAACTACGAGCAGTACTTC. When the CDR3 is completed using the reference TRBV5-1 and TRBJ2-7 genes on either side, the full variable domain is KAGVTQTPRYLIKTRGQQVTLSCSPISGHRSVSWYQQTPGQGLQFLFEYFSETQRNKGNFPGRFSGRQFSNSRSEMNVSTLELGDSALYLCASSLGAAGNYEQYFGPGTRLTVT.